The 26 T cell receptor beta chains presented below share a single source sample, sequenced in a study of cytomegalovirus exposure and HLA in healthy donors (dated by TCRdb to 2015 to 2018). The method behind the library was the immunoSEQ multiplex PCR assay. For the multiplex PCR, a mixture combining 60 forward primers for TCR Vbeta segments and 13 reverse primers for TCR Jbeta segments was used. The clones in this table, taken by TCRdb from immuneACCESS, are in-frame only. Not every clone is retained; where verified, under half of the shortfall comes from an unresolved V gene, and the cause of the rest is unknown. This sample is represented by 110,000 to 150,000 clones; approximately 82% of them were singletons. The ten top clones hold 9% to 10% of the sample. The material sequenced was PBMCs. The origin of the receptors is an older woman in good health and CMV-seropositive.

The chain uses TRBV28 and TRBJ2-7, with D maybe TRBD1 (5 bases). Germline lookup yields CDR1 MDHEN and CDR2 SYDVKM. V gave up 6 bases and J gave up 2 bases, with 14 bases separating them. CDR3 length equals 14 residues. CDR3 nucleotides: TGTGCCAGCAGAAGAAGGTTCAGGGCCTACGAGCAGTACTTC. Protein: CASRRRFRAYEQYF. The complete variable domain, with remaining parts taken from reference TRBV28 and TRBJ2-7, reads DVKVTQSSRYLVKRTGEKVFLECVQDMDHENMFWYRQDPGLGLRLIYFSYDVKMKEKGDIPEGYSVSREKKERFSLILESASTNQTSMYLCASRRRFRAYEQYFGPGTRLTVT.

The chain is built from TRBV5-1 and TRBJ2-1, with 8 positions matching TRBD1. Trimming cost V 1 base and J 4 bases; bases outside gene matches: 1. Per germline, CDR1 SGHRS and CDR2 YFSETQ. The CDR3 runs to 14 residues. The CDR3 region has the DNA TGCGCCAGCAGCTTGCAGGGGGCTTACAATGAGCAGTTCTTC. Its translation is CASSLQGAYNEQFF.

The CDR3 protein is CASSRLAAGGWEGNEQFF. The CDR3 nucleotides read TGTGCCAGCAGCCGACTAGCAGCTGGGGGATGGGAAGGCAATGAGCAGTTCTTC. The chain recombines TRBV7-6 with TRBJ2-1, with TRBD2 identical over 7 bases. V shed 5 bases and J 6 bases; nucleotides not matched to a gene: 19. The CDR3 length is 18 residues. Germline values: CDR1 SGHVS, CDR2 FNYEAQ.

CDR3 DNA: TGCACCAGCCACCGAGGGACTAGCACAGATACGCAGTATTTT. Translation gives CTSHRGTSTDTQYF. The J gene is TRBJ2-3, the V gene TRBV1; TRBD2 is the table's D call, not checked against the DNA. TRBV1 is given as a pseudogene. The CDR3 runs 14 residues.

The rearrangement joins TRBV4-3 to TRBJ2-3; D not certain. The V end lost 4 bases, the J end lost 5 bases, and 10 bases lay between the germline ends. Germline V gene data show CDR1 as LGHNA and CDR2 as YSLEER. There are 13 residues in the CDR3. The CDR3 loop is CASSRQTGDTQYF. The CDR3 DNA follows: TGCGCCAGCAGCCGCCAGACGGGAGATACGCAGTATTTT.

The sample holds one count of this clone. This chain links TRBV19 with TRBJ2-7; D is perhaps TRBD1 (5 bases). From germline, CDR1 is LNHDA and CDR2 SQIVND (reference sequence). V gave up 7 bases and J gave up 7 bases, with 23 bases separating them. There are 15 residues in the CDR3. This chain's CDR3 is CASTPALGLGEEQYF. Here the CDR3 DNA reads TGTGCCAGTACCCCCGCGCTGGGGCTCGGTGAGGAGCAGTACTTC.

In this sample, this clone turned up once. The chain carries TRBV9 and TRBJ2-5; a weak D match, TRBD2 (6 bases). The J call is uncertain, as TRBJ2-7 better fits the DNA end. This CDR3 comprises 15 residues. Germline CDR1 SGDLS, CDR2 YYNGEE. The CDR3 region is CASSVGTSFFDEQYF. The CDR3 coding sequence is TGTGCCAGCAGCGTTGGTACTAGCTTCTTCGACGAGCAGTACTTC.

V usage is TRBV7-9 and J usage is TRBJ2-5, with 8 bases aligning to TRBD1. The CDR3 is 15 residues long. With 4 bases clipped from V and 1 base from J, the junction kept 5 bases outside the gene matches. The germline CDR1 and CDR2 sequences are SEHNR and FQNEAQ (reference sequence). CDR3 coding DNA: TGTGCCAGCAGCTCCCTCGGACAGGGCCAAGAGACCCAGTACTTC. Translation: CASSSLGQGQETQYF.

The rearrangement uses TRBV7-3 and TRBJ2-1; 7 nucleotides line up with TRBD2. CDR1 and CDR2 from the germline V gene are SGHTA and FQGTGA. V was clipped by 1 base and J by 0 bases; unmatched bases: 18. The length of the CDR3 is 21 residues. The CDR3 reads CASSLMELVGGALSSYNEQFF. For the CDR3, the DNA is TGTGCCAGCAGCTTAATGGAGTTGGTGGGAGGGGCCTTAAGCTCCTACAATGAGCAGTTCTTC.

This rearrangement joins TRBV27 to TRBJ1-1, with 7 bases identical to TRBD1. CDR3 length: 16 amino acids. The V and J ends lost 3 bases and 0 bases, in that order; junction bases with no gene match: 7. CDR1 MNHEY and CDR2 SMNVEV come from the germline V gene (reference sequence). CDR3 sequence (DNA): TGTGCCAGCAGTTTTCTAGGCACAGGGGTGAACACTGAAGCTTTCTTT. Its protein is CASSFLGTGVNTEAFF.

V usage is TRBV6-6 and J usage is TRBJ1-4; 8 bases match TRBD1. Germline V gives CDR1 MNHNY, CDR2 SVGAGI (reference sequence). V trimming: 5 bases; J trimming: 7 bases; junction bases outside the gene matches: 9. The CDR3 loop spans 15 amino acids. The chain's CDR3 is CASSTSTGVTEKLFF. The CDR3 DNA is TGTGCCAGCAGTACCTCGACAGGGGTGACTGAAAAACTGTTTTTT.

The rearrangement joins TRBV10-3 to TRBJ2-3, with D possibly TRBD1 on 6 matching bases. Germline V gene data show CDR1 as ENHRY and CDR2 as SYGVKD. The V end lost 10 bases, the J end lost 0 bases, and 8 bases lay between the germline ends. This CDR3 region has 12 residues. CDR3 sequence: CATGQSTDTQYF. CDR3 DNA sequence: TGTGCCACCGGACAGAGCACAGATACGCAGTATTTT.

Worth noting for this clone: Other DNA sequences from this sample encode an identical CDR3 as well. The J gene is TRBJ2-5, the V gene TRBV7-2; a possible D gene is TRBD1 (5 bases). The CDR3 contains 15 residues. V shed 0 bases and J shed 5 bases, with 13 bases lying between them. Germline assignment: CDR1 SGHTA and CDR2 FQGNSA. In nucleotides, the CDR3 is TGTGCCAGCAGCTTAGCTTCAGTACAGGTCGAGACCCAGTACTTC. Translated: CASSLASVQVETQYF.

The chain links TRBV11-3 to TRBJ2-5; 9 bases are a match to TRBD1. The length of the CDR3 is 16 residues. Germline CDR1 and CDR2: SGHNT and YENEEA. J was trimmed by 4 bases and V by 4 bases; bases with no gene match: 10. The CDR3 nucleotides read TGTGCCAGCAGCTGGAGGGGACAGGGTAGCGTAGAGACCCAGTACTTC. Protein product: CASSWRGQGSVETQYF. The variable domain in full, completed from reference TRBV11-3 and TRBJ2-5, reads EAGVVQSPRYKIIEKKQPVAFWCNPISGHNTLYWYLQNLGQGPELLIRYENEEAVDDSQLPKDRFSAERLKGVDSTLKIQPAELGDSAVYLCASSWRGQGSVETQYFGPGTRLLVL.

This sequence joins TRBV7-8 and TRBJ2-7; TRBD2 agrees at 9 bases. With V trimmed by 2 bases and J by 3 bases, 8 bases remained unmatched. The CDR3 consists of 16 residues. CDR1 is SGHVS and CDR2 is FQNEAQ in the germline V gene. CDR3 residues: CASSLLPWTSDYEQYF. In nucleotides, the CDR3 is TGTGCCAGCAGCTTACTGCCGTGGACTAGCGACTACGAGCAGTACTTC.

The rearrangement joins TRBV5-4 to TRBJ2-5; the match to TRBD1 covers 11 bases. V was clipped by 0 bases and J by 5 bases; unmatched bases: 6. CDR3 length: 16 residues. In germline, CDR1 is SGHNT, CDR2 YYREEE (reference sequence). The CDR3, as DNA: TGTGCCAGCAGCTTGGTACGGACAGGGGGCTTGGAGACCCAGTACTTC. This gives the protein CASSLVRTGGLETQYF.

J is TRBJ2-2 and V is TRBV9; D gene unclear. The CDR3 has 12 amino acids. The germline gives CDR1 SGDLS, CDR2 YYNGEE. V lost 2 bases and J lost 5, with 4 bases in between. The CDR3, as DNA: TGTGCCAGCAGCGTTTCTACCGGGGAGCTGTTTTTT. Translated: CASSVSTGELFF.

The V and J genes are TRBV19 and TRBJ1-2; D is possibly TRBD1 (5 bases). The V end was cut by 0 bases, the J end by 10 bases, with 6 bases between. Germline V gene sequence: CDR1 LNHDA, CDR2 SQIVND (reference sequence). This CDR3 is 11 amino acids long. The CDR3 loop is CASSIEQDYTF. CDR3 coding DNA: TGTGCCAGTAGTATAGAACAGGACTACACCTTC.

V gene TRBV21-1 combines with J gene TRBJ2-7; the table gives TRBD1 as D, unverified against the DNA. TRBV21-1 is a recognized pseudogene. This CDR3 is built from 17 residues. The CDR3 bases are TGTGATTCGAGCAAGATCGAGAGGGACATCCAAGACCGGCGGCAGTACTTC. Protein product: CDSSKIERDIQDRRQYF.

The J gene is TRBJ2-2, the V gene TRBV19; 7 bases line up with TRBD2. V trimming: 2 bases; J trimming: 6 bases; junction bases outside the gene matches: 6. The CDR3 runs 15 residues. CDR1 and CDR2 (germline): LNHDA, SQIVND (reference sequence). The DNA of the CDR3 is TGTGCCAGTAGTATAAGAAGCGGGATATCCGGGGAGCTGTTTTTT. Translated: CASSIRSGISGELFF.

The CDR3 sequence is CASTLAGEVDTQYF. In DNA, the CDR3 is TGTGCCAGCACCTTAGCGGGAGAGGTAGATACGCAGTATTTT. The rearrangement uses TRBV27 and TRBJ2-3; TRBD2 aligns across 9 bases. V gave up 7 bases and J gave up 5 bases; unmatched junction bases: 7. CDR3 length: 14 residues. Looked up from germline, CDR1 is MNHEY and CDR2 is SMNVEV (reference sequence).

The chain has TRBV9 and TRBJ2-2; 9 nucleotides line up with TRBD1. CDR3 length equals 15 residues. Trimming took 4 bases from V and 6 from J; bases not matched to a gene: 7. CDR1 SGDLS and CDR2 YYNGEE come from the germline V gene. The chain's CDR3 is CASSIGTGFPGELFF. The CDR3 coding sequence is TGTGCCAGCAGCATCGGGACAGGGTTCCCCGGGGAGCTGTTTTTT.

This chain uses TRBV27 with TRBJ2-3; maybe TRBD2 (5 bases). Germline lookup yields CDR1 MNHEY and CDR2 SMNVEV (reference sequence). V shed 5 bases and J shed 1 base, with 22 bases lying between them. The CDR3 is 18 amino acids. The CDR3 loop is CASSIRIPGITGTDTQYF. The CDR3 region has the DNA TGTGCCAGCAGTATCAGGATTCCGGGAATAACAGGCACAGATACGCAGTATTTT.

This chain connects TRBV9 to TRBJ2-3; 7 bases match TRBD1. Germline lookup yields CDR1 SGDLS and CDR2 YYNGEE. The trim removed 6 bases at V and 3 bases at J, leaving 4 bases unmatched. The CDR3 contains 13 residues. CDR3 coding DNA: TGTGCCAGCAACCCGGGACAGACAGATACGCAGTATTTT. This gives the protein CASNPGQTDTQYF.

This sequence joins TRBV2 and TRBJ2-5; TRBD1 matches at 7 bases. V lost 6 bases to trimming and J lost 5 bases; unmatched junction nucleotides: 9. This CDR3 has 14 residues. The V gene's germline CDR1 is SNHLY and CDR2 FYNNEI. The CDR3 loop is CASSLRGKGETQYF. The DNA for the CDR3 is TGTGCCAGCAGCCTCAGGGGGAAAGGGGAGACCCAGTACTTC.

This chain joins TRBV7-9 and TRBJ2-1; D is unresolved. The CDR3 is made up of 13 amino acids. The ends were cut back, 5 bases at V and 5 bases at J, with 10 bases in the middle. Germline lookup yields CDR1 SEHNR and CDR2 FQNEAQ (reference sequence). CDR3 loop: CASSASLDNEQFF. The CDR3 bases are TGTGCCAGCAGCGCGTCCTTAGACAATGAGCAGTTCTTC.